This T cell receptor (beta chain) was documented in a study of blood T cells in healthy people across ages. The CDR3 is 17 residues long. Trimming left V 7 bases short and J 0 bases short, with 25 bases between. Germline V gives CDR1 SQVTM, CDR2 ANQGSEA. A second PCR, run for roughly 6 to 11 cycles, used a sample-barcoded 5' primer plus a J-beta primer mix. TCRdb called the 5' RACE reads again in MiXCR, with one record for every CDR3 protein. The sample carries about 780,000 distinct CDR3 sequences, 35% to 60% recorded once. This clonotype was seen only a few times. The sequenced sample consisted of blood. This clonotype was obtained from a man older than 75 in good health. The chain recombines TRBV29-1 with TRBJ2-7; D gene ambiguous. This CDR3 is CSALIWADELSSYEQYF. As DNA, the CDR3 is TGCAGCGCCCTGATCTGGGCAGATGAATTAAGCTCCTACGAGCAGTACTTC.